These T cell receptor beta chains were read from a single sample in a study of blood T cell repertoires in COVID-19. Measured with immunoSEQ multiplex PCR; TCRdb has only the in-frame clones, and not every one. Here the sample spans around 100,000 clones, around nine tenths being singletons. The sample was peripheral blood. These receptors all come from a man older than 75 with acute or convalescent COVID-19. CDR3s include the opening cysteine and the closing phenylalanine or tryptophan. The D gene is left open where the match is weak. Some rows have no size entry. The others give once, few or many, or a class for an expanded clone.

j_call: TRBJ1-3; clone_size: NA; d_call: TRBD1; v_call: TRBV6-5; cdr3_aa: CATRQGAAGNTIYF; cdr3_nt: TGTGCCACCCGACAGGGGGCGGCTGGAAACACCATATATTTT
j_call: TRBJ1-1; clone_size: few; d_call: NA; v_call: TRBV21-1; cdr3_aa: CASSAGQLLGNTEAFF; cdr3_nt: TGTGCCAGCAGCGCCGGACAGTTATTGGGGAACACTGAAGCTTTCTTT
j_call: TRBJ2-7; clone_size: NA; d_call: NA; v_call: TRBV15; cdr3_aa: CATSRDKLGRWGDEQYF; cdr3_nt: TGTGCCACCAGCAGAGATAAGTTAGGGAGGTGGGGTGACGAGCAGTACTTC
j_call: TRBJ2-3; clone_size: NA; d_call: NA; v_call: TRBV7-7; cdr3_aa: CASSRGTSPFKDTQYF; cdr3_nt: TGTGCTAGCAGTCGTGGGACTTCTCCCTTTAAAGATACGCAGTATTTT
j_call: TRBJ2-2; clone_size: NA; d_call: NA; v_call: TRBV29-1; cdr3_aa: CSGGQSGELFF; cdr3_nt: TGCAGCGGAGGACAGTCCGGGGAGCTGTTTTTT
j_call: TRBJ1-5; clone_size: NA; d_call: NA; v_call: TRBV19; cdr3_aa: CASSMSLAEPQHF; cdr3_nt: TGTGCCAGTAGTATGTCGCTTGCGGAGCCCCAGCATTTT
j_call: TRBJ1-5; clone_size: NA; d_call: NA; v_call: TRBV27; cdr3_aa: CASSFRGAGQPQHF; cdr3_nt: TGTGCCAGCAGTTTCCGGGGGGCTGGACAGCCCCAGCATTTT
j_call: TRBJ2-7; clone_size: few; d_call: TRBD2; v_call: TRBV5-5; cdr3_aa: CASSLVTSGIREQYF; cdr3_nt: TGTGCCAGCAGCTTGGTGACTAGCGGGATACGCGAGCAGTACTTC
j_call: TRBJ2-7; clone_size: NA; d_call: NA; v_call: TRBV2; cdr3_aa: CASNWDTEQYF; cdr3_nt: TGTGCCAGCAATTGGGACACCGAGCAGTACTTC
j_call: TRBJ2-1; clone_size: NA; d_call: TRBD2; v_call: TRBV6-2/TRBV6-3; cdr3_aa: CASSYPLPGLASPATEQFF; cdr3_nt: TGTGCCAGCAGTTATCCCTTACCGGGACTAGCGTCCCCGGCAACCGAGCAGTTCTTC
j_call: TRBJ2-7; clone_size: few; d_call: NA; v_call: TRBV7-2; cdr3_aa: CASSPGAYEQYF; cdr3_nt: TGTGCCAGCAGCCCAGGGGCATACGAGCAGTACTTC
j_call: TRBJ1-5; clone_size: few; d_call: NA; v_call: TRBV30; cdr3_aa: CACPGRAHQPQHF; cdr3_nt: TGTGCCTGCCCCGGCAGGGCACATCAGCCCCAGCATTTT
j_call: TRBJ1-2; clone_size: NA; d_call: NA; v_call: TRBV2; cdr3_aa: CAGSEIPGGLVMNGYTF; cdr3_nt: TGTGCCGGCAGTGAAATCCCCGGGGGGCTCGTTATGAATGGCTACACCTTC
j_call: TRBJ2-3; clone_size: once; d_call: TRBD2; v_call: TRBV9; cdr3_aa: CASSVGSSGVIADTQYF; cdr3_nt: TGTGCCAGCAGCGTAGGGTCGAGCGGGGTAATCGCAGATACGCAGTATTTT
j_call: TRBJ2-7; clone_size: once; d_call: NA; v_call: TRBV28; cdr3_aa: CASASDSSYEQYF; cdr3_nt: TGTGCCAGCGCTTCAGACAGTTCCTACGAGCAGTACTTC
j_call: TRBJ1-4; clone_size: NA; d_call: TRBD1; v_call: TRBV24-1; cdr3_aa: CATSDLKGQGDVEKLFF; cdr3_nt: TGTGCCACCAGTGATTTGAAGGGACAGGGGGATGTTGAAAAACTGTTTTTT
j_call: TRBJ2-7; clone_size: once; d_call: TRBD1; v_call: TRBV7-2; cdr3_aa: CASSPGTGSSYEQYF; cdr3_nt: TGTGCCAGCAGCCCTGGGACAGGGAGCTCCTACGAGCAGTACTTC
j_call: TRBJ1-1; clone_size: once; d_call: TRBD1; v_call: TRBV6-5; cdr3_aa: CASSPQGGMNTEAFF; cdr3_nt: TGTGCCAGCAGTCCCCAGGGGGGTATGAACACTGAAGCTTTCTTT
j_call: TRBJ2-2; clone_size: NA; d_call: NA; v_call: TRBV29-1; cdr3_aa: CSVAPGSRTGELFF; cdr3_nt: TGCAGCGTTGCCCCGGGTTCCCGGACCGGGGAGCTGTTTTTT
j_call: TRBJ2-3; clone_size: NA; d_call: TRBD2; v_call: TRBV9; cdr3_aa: CASSLLADTSTDTQYF; cdr3_nt: TGTGCCAGCAGCCTCCTAGCGGATACTAGCACAGATACGCAGTATTTT
j_call: TRBJ2-1; clone_size: NA; d_call: TRBD2; v_call: TRBV14; cdr3_aa: CASSQGLAGAYNEQFF; cdr3_nt: TGTGCCAGCAGCCAAGGACTAGCGGGGGCCTACAATGAGCAGTTCTTC
j_call: TRBJ1-2; clone_size: NA; d_call: TRBD1; v_call: TRBV2; cdr3_aa: CASSRTGDGYTF; cdr3_nt: TGTGCCAGCAGTAGGACAGGGGATGGCTACACCTTC
j_call: TRBJ2-7; clone_size: NA; d_call: TRBD2; v_call: TRBV10-3; cdr3_aa: CAISDTTSNPYEQYF; cdr3_nt: TGTGCCATCAGTGATACGACTAGCAATCCCTACGAGCAGTACTTC
j_call: TRBJ2-6; clone_size: NA; d_call: NA; v_call: TRBV7-3; cdr3_aa: CASSPNRGANVLTF; cdr3_nt: TGTGCCAGCAGCCCTAACAGGGGGGCCAACGTCCTGACTTTC
j_call: TRBJ1-1; clone_size: few; d_call: NA; v_call: TRBV11-3; cdr3_aa: CASSSEGENTEAFF; cdr3_nt: TGTGCCAGCAGCTCCGAGGGAGAGAACACTGAAGCTTTCTTT
j_call: TRBJ1-4; clone_size: NA; d_call: NA; v_call: TRBV29-1; cdr3_aa: CSVVVNEKLFF; cdr3_nt: TGCAGCGTTGTTGTAAATGAAAAACTGTTTTTT
j_call: TRBJ1-3; clone_size: once; d_call: NA; v_call: TRBV5-6; cdr3_aa: CASSFGRRSGNTIYF; cdr3_nt: TGTGCCAGCAGCTTTGGGAGGAGATCTGGAAACACCATATATTTT
j_call: TRBJ1-1; clone_size: NA; d_call: NA; v_call: TRBV7-2; cdr3_aa: CASSHGGALRNTEAFF; cdr3_nt: TGTGCCAGCAGCCATGGCGGGGCCTTAAGAAACACTGAAGCTTTCTTT
j_call: TRBJ2-7; clone_size: NA; d_call: NA; v_call: TRBV3-1/TRBV3-2; cdr3_aa: CASSQSQTHYEQYF; cdr3_nt: TGTGCCAGCAGCCAAAGTCAGACTCACTACGAGCAGTACTTC
j_call: TRBJ1-1; clone_size: NA; d_call: TRBD1; v_call: TRBV19; cdr3_aa: CASSIDQGGRSTEAFF; cdr3_nt: TGTGCCAGTAGTATAGATCAAGGGGGCCGGAGCACTGAAGCTTTCTTT
j_call: TRBJ2-2; clone_size: NA; d_call: NA; v_call: TRBV7-2; cdr3_aa: CASSFDGRPNTGELFF; cdr3_nt: TGTGCCAGCAGCTTCGACGGGAGACCGAACACCGGGGAGCTGTTTTTT
j_call: TRBJ2-2; clone_size: NA; d_call: TRBD2; v_call: TRBV5-1; cdr3_aa: CASSLGLAGGVTGELFF; cdr3_nt: TGCGCCAGCAGCTTGGGACTAGCGGGAGGAGTGACCGGGGAGCTGTTTTTT
j_call: TRBJ2-7; clone_size: once; d_call: TRBD1; v_call: TRBV5-8; cdr3_aa: CASSLRARATGVLMYEQYF; cdr3_nt: TGTGCCAGCAGCTTGCGGGCCCGTGCGACAGGGGTTCTAATGTACGAGCAGTACTTC
j_call: TRBJ1-2; clone_size: NA; d_call: TRBD1; v_call: TRBV28; cdr3_aa: CASRLPPDRGHGYTF; cdr3_nt: TGTGCCAGCAGACTTCCTCCGGACAGGGGGCATGGCTACACCTTC
j_call: TRBJ2-5; clone_size: NA; d_call: NA; v_call: TRBV7-8; cdr3_aa: CASSTGHVYQETQYF; cdr3_nt: TGTGCCAGCAGCACAGGACACGTGTACCAAGAGACCCAGTACTTC
j_call: TRBJ2-7; clone_size: NA; d_call: TRBD1; v_call: TRBV29-1; cdr3_aa: CSGGDRGLGEQYF; cdr3_nt: TGCAGCGGAGGGGACAGGGGGTTAGGAGAGCAGTACTTC
j_call: TRBJ1-2; clone_size: NA; d_call: NA; v_call: TRBV5-4; cdr3_aa: CASRAGEGWYGYTF; cdr3_nt: TGTGCCAGCAGGGCCGGGGAGGGATGGTATGGCTACACCTTC
j_call: TRBJ2-1; clone_size: NA; d_call: TRBD2; v_call: TRBV19; cdr3_aa: CASSPTSGALIGQFF; cdr3_nt: TGTGCCAGTAGTCCCACTAGCGGTGCCCTCATTGGGCAGTTCTTC